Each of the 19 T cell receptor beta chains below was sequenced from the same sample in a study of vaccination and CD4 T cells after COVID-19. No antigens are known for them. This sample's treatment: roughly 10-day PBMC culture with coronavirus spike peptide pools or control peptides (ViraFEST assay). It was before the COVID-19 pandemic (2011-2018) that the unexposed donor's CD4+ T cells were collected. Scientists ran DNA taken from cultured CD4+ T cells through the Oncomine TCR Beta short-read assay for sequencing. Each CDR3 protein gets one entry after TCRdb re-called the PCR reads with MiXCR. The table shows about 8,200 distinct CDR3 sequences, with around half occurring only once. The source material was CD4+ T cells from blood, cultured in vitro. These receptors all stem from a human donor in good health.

For the CDR3, the DNA is TGCAGTGCTAGCCGGGGGCATCTGGAGACCCAGTACTTC. This sequence encodes CSASRGHLETQYF. The genes are TRBV20-1 and TRBJ2-5; D may correspond to TRBD1 or TRBD2 (6 bases each). From germline, CDR1 is DFQATT and CDR2 SNEGSKA (reference sequence). This CDR3 has 13 residues. V shed 3 bases and J shed 5 bases, with 13 bases lying between them.

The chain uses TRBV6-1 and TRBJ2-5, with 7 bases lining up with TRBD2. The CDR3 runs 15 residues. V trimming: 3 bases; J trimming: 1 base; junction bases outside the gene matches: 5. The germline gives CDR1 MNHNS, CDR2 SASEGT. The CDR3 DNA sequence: TGTGCCAGCAGTGACAGAGCGGGAAGCCAAGAGACCCAGTACTTC. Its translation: CASSDRAGSQETQYF.

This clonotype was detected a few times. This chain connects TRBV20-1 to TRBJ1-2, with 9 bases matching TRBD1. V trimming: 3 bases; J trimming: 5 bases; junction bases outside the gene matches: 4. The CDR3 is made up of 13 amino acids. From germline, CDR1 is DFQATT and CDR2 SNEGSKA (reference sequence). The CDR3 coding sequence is TGCAGTGCTAGCGGGACAGGGCAATATGGCTACACCTTC. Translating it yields CSASGTGQYGYTF.

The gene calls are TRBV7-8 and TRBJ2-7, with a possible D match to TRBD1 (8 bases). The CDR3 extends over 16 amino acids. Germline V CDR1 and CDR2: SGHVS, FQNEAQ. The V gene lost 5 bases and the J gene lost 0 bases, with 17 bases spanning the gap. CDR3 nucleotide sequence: TGTGCCAGCAGCATAAGGGGGGGGACAGGCTCCTACGAGCAGTACTTC. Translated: CASSIRGGTGSYEQYF.

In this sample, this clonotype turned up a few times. CDR3 coding DNA: TGTGCCAGCAGTTACTCGTCGGATAATTCACCCCTCCACTTT. Amino acids: CASSYSSDNSPLHF. The chain is built from TRBV6-5 and TRBJ1-6; D gene unclear. The V end lost 0 bases, the J end lost 5 bases, and 5 bases lay between the germline ends. The V gene's germline CDR1 is MNHEY and CDR2 SVGAGI. This CDR3 has 14 amino acids.

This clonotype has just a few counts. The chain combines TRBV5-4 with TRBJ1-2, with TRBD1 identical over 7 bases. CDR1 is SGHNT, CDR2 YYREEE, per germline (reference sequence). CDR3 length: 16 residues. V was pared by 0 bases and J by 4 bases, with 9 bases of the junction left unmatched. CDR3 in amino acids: CASSLALQGGSYGYTF. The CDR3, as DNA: TGTGCCAGCAGCTTGGCCCTCCAGGGGGGAAGCTATGGCTACACCTTC.

CDR3 sequence reads: CASSPTGTSGRIEQFF. In DNA, the CDR3 is TGTGCCAGCAGCCCCACCGGGACTAGCGGGAGAATTGAGCAGTTCTTC. This chain joins TRBV7-2 and TRBJ2-1, with TRBD2 identical over 14 bases. CDR3 size: 16 residues. CDR1 and CDR2 from the germline V gene are SGHTA and FQGNSA. The J segment lost 9 bases and the V segment lost 5 bases, leaving 9 bases of the junction unmatched.

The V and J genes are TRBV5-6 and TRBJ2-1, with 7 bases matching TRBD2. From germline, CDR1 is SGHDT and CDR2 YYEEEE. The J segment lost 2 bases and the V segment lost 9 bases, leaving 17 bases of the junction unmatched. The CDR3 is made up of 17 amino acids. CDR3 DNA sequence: TGTGCCACCTCCCGGGTGACGGGAGGAGTCACCTACAATGAGCAGTTCTTC. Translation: CATSRVTGGVTYNEQFF.

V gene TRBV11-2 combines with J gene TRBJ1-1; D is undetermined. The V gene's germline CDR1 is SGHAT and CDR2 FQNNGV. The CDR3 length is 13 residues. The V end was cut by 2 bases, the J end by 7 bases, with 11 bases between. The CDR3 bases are TGTGCCAGCAGCTTAATCCAACGGATTGAAGCTTTCTTT. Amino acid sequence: CASSLIQRIEAFF.

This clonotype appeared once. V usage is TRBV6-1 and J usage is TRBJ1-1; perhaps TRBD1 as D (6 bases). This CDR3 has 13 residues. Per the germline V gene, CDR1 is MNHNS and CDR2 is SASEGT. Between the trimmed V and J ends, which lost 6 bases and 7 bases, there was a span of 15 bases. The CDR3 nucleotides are TGTGCCAGCAGCCAACTAGGGGGGAATGAAGCTTTCTTT. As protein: CASSQLGGNEAFF.

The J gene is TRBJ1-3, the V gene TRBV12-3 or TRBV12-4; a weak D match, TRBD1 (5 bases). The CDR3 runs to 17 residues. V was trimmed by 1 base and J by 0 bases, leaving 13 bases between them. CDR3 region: CASSLGTQVNSGNTIYF. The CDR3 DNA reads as TGTGCCAGCAGTTTAGGGACACAGGTGAACTCTGGAAACACCATATATTTT.

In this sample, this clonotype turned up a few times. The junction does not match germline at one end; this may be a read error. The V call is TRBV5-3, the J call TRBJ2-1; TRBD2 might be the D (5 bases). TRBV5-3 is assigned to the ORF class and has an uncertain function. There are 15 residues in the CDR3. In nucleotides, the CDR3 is TGTGCCAGCAGCTTGGAGGATCCCAAATACAATGAGCAGTTCTTC. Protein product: CASSLEDPKYNEQFF.

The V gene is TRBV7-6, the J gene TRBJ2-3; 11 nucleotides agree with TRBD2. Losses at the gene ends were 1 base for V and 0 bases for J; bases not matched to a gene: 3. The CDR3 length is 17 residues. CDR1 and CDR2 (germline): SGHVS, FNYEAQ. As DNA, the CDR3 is TGTGCCAGCAGCTTAGTGTCTAGCGGGGGGAGCACAGATACGCAGTATTTT. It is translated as CASSLVSSGGSTDTQYF.

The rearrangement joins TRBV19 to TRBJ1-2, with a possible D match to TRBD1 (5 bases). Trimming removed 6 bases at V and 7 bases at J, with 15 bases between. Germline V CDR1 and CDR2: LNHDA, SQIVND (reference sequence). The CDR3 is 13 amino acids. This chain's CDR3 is CASRQMSRAGYTF. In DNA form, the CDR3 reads TGTGCCAGTAGACAAATGTCCAGGGCTGGCTACACCTTC.

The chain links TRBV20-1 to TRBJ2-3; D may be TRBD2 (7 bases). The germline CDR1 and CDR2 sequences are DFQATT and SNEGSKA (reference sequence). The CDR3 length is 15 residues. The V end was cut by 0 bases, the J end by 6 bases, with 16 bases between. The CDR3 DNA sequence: TGCAGTGCTAGAGATAGAGGGGGGGCCACGGATACGCAGTATTTT. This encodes CSARDRGGATDTQYF.

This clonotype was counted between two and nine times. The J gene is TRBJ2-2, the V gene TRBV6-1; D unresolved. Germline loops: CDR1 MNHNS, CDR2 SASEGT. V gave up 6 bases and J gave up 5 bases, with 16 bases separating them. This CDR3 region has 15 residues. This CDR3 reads CASRAVPGGTGELFF. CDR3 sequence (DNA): TGTGCCAGCAGAGCCGTGCCGGGCGGTACCGGGGAGCTGTTTTTT.

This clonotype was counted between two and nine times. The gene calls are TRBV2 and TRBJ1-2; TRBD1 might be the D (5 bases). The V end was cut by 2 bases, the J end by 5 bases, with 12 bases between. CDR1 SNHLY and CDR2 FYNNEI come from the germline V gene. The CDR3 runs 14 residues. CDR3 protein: CASSELTAGYGYTF. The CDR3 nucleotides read TGTGCCAGCAGTGAATTAACCGCAGGGTATGGCTACACCTTC.

CDR3 sequence (DNA): TGTGCCAGCAGTTACTCCATCATAGTACCATATGGCTACACCTTC. Its translation: CASSYSIIVPYGYTF. The chain links TRBV6-5 to TRBJ1-2; D remains unclear. Germline values: CDR1 MNHEY, CDR2 SVGAGI. Between the trimmed V and J ends, which lost 0 bases and 5 bases, there was a span of 13 bases. The CDR3 has 15 residues.

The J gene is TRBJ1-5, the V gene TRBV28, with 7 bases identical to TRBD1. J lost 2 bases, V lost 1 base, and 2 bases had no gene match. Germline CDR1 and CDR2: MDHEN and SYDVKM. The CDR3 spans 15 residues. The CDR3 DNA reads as TGTGCCAGCAGTTTATACAGGGGACGCAATCAGCCCCAGCATTTT. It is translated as CASSLYRGRNQPQHF.